This T cell receptor (beta chain) is from a study of blood T cell repertoires in COVID-19. On the study more broadly: From T cells, B-cell-depleted T cells, or PBMCs came the material, which was cDNA or gDNA.

CDR3 length equals 18 residues. Trimming stripped 2 bases from V and 12 bases from J, with 28 bases between. The germline V gene encodes CDR1 MNHEY and CDR2 SMNVEV (reference sequence). Authors' processing steps: Estimation of nucleated cell counts was performed using reference gene primer amplification. Measured with immunoSEQ multiplex PCR; TCRdb has only the in-frame clones, and not every one. V, J and clone size were drawn from that table, and D and trimming were deduced from the DNA. The sample records 170,000 or so clones, 86% being singletons. This receptor was obtained from a man between 45 and 60 years old with active or convalescent COVID-19. The chain joins TRBV27 to TRBJ2-2; perhaps TRBD1 as D (6 bases). Sequences were obtained from peripheral blood. The CDR3 nucleotides read TGTGCCAGCAGTTTAATACACGCTACCCAAGGGGGTGGAAACAAGCTGTTTTTT. It is translated as CASSLIHATQGGGNKLFF.